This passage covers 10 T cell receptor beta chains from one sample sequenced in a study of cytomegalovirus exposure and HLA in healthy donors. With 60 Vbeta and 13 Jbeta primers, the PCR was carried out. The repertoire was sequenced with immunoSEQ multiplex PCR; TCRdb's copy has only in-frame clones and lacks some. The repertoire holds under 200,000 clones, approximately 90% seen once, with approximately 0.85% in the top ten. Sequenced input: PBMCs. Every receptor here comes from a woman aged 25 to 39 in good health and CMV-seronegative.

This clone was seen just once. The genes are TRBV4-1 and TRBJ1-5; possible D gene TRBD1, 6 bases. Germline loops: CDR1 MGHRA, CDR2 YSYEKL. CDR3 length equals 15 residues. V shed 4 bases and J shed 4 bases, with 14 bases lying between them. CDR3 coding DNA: TGCGCCAGCAGCCCCAGTAAGGGGGTTAATCAGCCCCAGCATTTT. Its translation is CASSPSKGVNQPQHF.

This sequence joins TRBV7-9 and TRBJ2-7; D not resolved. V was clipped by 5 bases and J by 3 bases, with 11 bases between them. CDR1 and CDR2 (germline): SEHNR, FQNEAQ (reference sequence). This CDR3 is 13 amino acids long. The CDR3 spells CASSPVRIYEQYF. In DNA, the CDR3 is TGTGCCAGCAGCCCTGTGAGGATCTACGAGCAGTACTTC. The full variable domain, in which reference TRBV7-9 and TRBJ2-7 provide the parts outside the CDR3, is DTGVSQNPRHKITKRGQNVTFRCDPISEHNRLYWYRQTLGQGPEFLTYFQNEAQLEKSRLLSDRFSAERPKGSFSTLEIQRTEQGDSAMYLCASSPVRIYEQYFGPGTRLTVT.

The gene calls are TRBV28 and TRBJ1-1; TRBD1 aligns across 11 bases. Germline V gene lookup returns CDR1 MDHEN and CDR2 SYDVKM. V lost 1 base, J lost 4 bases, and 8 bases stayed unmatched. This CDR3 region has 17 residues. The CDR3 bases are TGTGCCAGCAGTTTATTCGGGTTGGGGACAGGGGGCACTGAAGCTTTCTTT. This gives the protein CASSLFGLGTGGTEAFF.

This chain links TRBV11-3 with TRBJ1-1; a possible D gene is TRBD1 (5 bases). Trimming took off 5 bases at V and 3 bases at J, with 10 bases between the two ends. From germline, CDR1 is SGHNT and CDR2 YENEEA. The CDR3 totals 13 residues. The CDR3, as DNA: TGTGCCAGCAGCGCCAGGGTGGACACTGAAGCTTTCTTT. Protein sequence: CASSARVDTEAFF.

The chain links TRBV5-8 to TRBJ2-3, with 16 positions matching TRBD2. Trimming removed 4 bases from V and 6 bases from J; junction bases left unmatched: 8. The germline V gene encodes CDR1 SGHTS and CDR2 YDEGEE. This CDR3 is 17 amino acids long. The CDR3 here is CASSPGTSGRARDTQYF. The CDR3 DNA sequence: TGTGCCAGCAGCCCCGGGACTAGCGGGAGGGCCAGGGATACGCAGTATTTT.

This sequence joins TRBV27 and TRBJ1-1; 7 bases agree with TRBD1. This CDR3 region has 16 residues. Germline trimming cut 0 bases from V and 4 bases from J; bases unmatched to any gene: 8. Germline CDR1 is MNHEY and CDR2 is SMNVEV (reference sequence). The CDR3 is CASSLSVWQGGTEAFF. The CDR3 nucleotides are TGTGCCAGCAGTTTATCGGTCTGGCAGGGGGGCACTGAAGCTTTCTTT.

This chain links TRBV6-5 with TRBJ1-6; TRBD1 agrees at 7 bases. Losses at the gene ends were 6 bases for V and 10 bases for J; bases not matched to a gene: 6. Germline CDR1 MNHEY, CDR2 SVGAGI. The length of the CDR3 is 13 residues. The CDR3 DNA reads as TGTGCCAGCAGACAGACAGGGAGGTCACCCCTCCACTTT. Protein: CASRQTGRSPLHF.

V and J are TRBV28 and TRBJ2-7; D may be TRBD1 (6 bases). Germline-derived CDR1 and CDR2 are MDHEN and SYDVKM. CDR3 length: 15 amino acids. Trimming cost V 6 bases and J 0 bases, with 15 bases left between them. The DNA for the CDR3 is TGTGCCAGCAGCCCGACAGGAGTGAGCTCCTACGAGCAGTACTTC. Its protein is CASSPTGVSSYEQYF. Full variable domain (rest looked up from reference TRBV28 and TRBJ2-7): DVKVTQSSRYLVKRTGEKVFLECVQDMDHENMFWYRQDPGLGLRLIYFSYDVKMKEKGDIPEGYSVSREKKERFSLILESASTNQTSMYLCASSPTGVSSYEQYFGPGTRLTVT.

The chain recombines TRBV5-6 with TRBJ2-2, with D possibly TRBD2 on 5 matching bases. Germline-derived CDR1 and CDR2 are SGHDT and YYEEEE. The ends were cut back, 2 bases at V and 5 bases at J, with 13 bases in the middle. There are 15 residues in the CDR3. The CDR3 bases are TGTGCCAGCAGCTTCACCGGGGTTGCGACCGGGGAGCTGTTTTTT. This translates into CASSFTGVATGELFF.

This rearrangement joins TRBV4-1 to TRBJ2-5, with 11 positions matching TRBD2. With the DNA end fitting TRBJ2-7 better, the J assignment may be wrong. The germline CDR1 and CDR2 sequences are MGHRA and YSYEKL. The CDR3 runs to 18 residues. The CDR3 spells CASSQAKTSGINPYEQYF. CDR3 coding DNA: TGCGCCAGCAGCCAAGCTAAGACTAGCGGGATCAACCCCTACGAGCAGTACTTC.